This TCR beta chain was recorded in a study of T-cell memory formation after mild COVID-19 (dated by TCRdb to the early 2020s). Notes on the research overall: TCR sequence clusters from the two donors were largely donor specific. In two donors, T-cell clones that expanded and contracted after mild COVID-19 were followed by sequencing TCRalpha and TCRbeta repertoires longitudinally. The cohort was made up of two young adult volunteers, one female and one male, who were previously healthy. Summary of the overall study and its limitations: Some responding clones were found in pre-infection memory, which suggests that pre-existing cross-reactive memory T cells took part in the SARS-CoV-2 response. From day 15 to 85, contracting clones showed balanced CD4/CD8 phenotypes, whereas a second wave of clones that expanded from day 15 to 37 leaned towards CD4+. The study included only a couple of mild cases, and larger cohorts that include severe cases with pre-infection samples were judged to be necessary. The second-wave clones that peaked on day 37 were not confirmed to be SARS-CoV-2 specific. Contracting CD4+ clones turned up mainly in the CM and EM memory subsets, whereas EMRA was where CD8+ clones were enriched.

This clonotype has just a few counts. Its antigen is not yet known. Base qualities are not at hand, and no much larger clone is one base apart. PBMCs were isolated by Ficoll-Paque density gradient centrifugation. CDR3 length: 15 amino acids, cysteine to phenylalanine. Only CDR3 DNA remains: 45 bases, in frame from the first base. V sheds 0 bases and J sheds 5 bases, leaving 14 bases between their ends. Based on the germline V gene, the CDR1 and CDR2 sequences are MGHRA and YSYEKL. Instrument used: Illumina NovaSeq 6000. cDNA libraries for TCRalpha and TCRbeta were prepared by 5'RACE using constant-segment primers, with sample barcodes and unique molecular identifiers added. RNA was extracted from every sample with Trizol reagent. Libraries were amplified in two PCR steps, with a second sample barcode and Illumina TruSeq adapters added in the second step. The libraries were sequenced on an Illumina NovaSeq using 2 x 150 bp paired-end reads. The published analysis was carried out like this. Reads were demultiplexed and collapsed into UMI-guided consensus sequences with migec v1.2.7. Using mixcr v2.1.11, UMI consensuses were aligned to TRA and TRB V and J templates and then assembled into clonotypes. Expanded or contracted clonotypes were those called significant by both edgeR and NoisET, with noise models trained on biological replicates. For edgeR calls, the thresholds were a false discovery rate-adjusted p below 0.01 and a log2 fold-change of 1. As an exploratory analysis of dynamics, max-normalized trajectories of the 1000 most abundant clonotypes were examined with PCA combined with hierarchical clustering. Each responding clone was given a CD4 or CD8 phenotype based on the CD4+ and CD8+ repertoires, which had been sequenced separately. Using fastp at Q25 and MiXCR, TCRdb reprocessed the public reads and kept productive beta chains. Rows are unified per CDR3 protein, each entry keeping the most common DNA and genes. The V and J calls were determined by TCRdb, not by the authors. For this sample there are about 270,000 distinct CDR3 sequences; 15% to 20% appear just once. In total, the top ten clones hold around 23% of the sample.

Recombination joined TRBV4-1 with TRBJ2-7; the D gene identity is not certain. This TCR derives from a man younger than 35 who had mild COVID-19 (a few samples of this study predate the infection). The sample titles of this study are shuffled in the database, so cell type and time point are left out; the donor was told from shared clones. Sequenced sample: PBMCs or a T cell subset sorted from them (not recorded which). CDR3 reads: CASSQDIRWGNEQYF. The nucleotides are TGCGCCAGCAGCCAAGATATACGGTGGGGAAACGAGCAGTACTTC.